The 19 T cell receptor beta chains given below trace back to one sample, sequenced in a study of response to subunit inactivated influenza vaccine. TCRdb used MiXCR to reprocess the RT-PCR reads, holding one entry per CDR3 protein. The repertoire has 700,000 to 800,000 distinct CDR3 sequences, under 20% of them found once; the top ten carry approximately 11%. Source: PBMCs from blood, taken 5 days after vaccination. The receptors here all came from a man aged 50 to 60 who received an inactivated influenza vaccine.

The chain recombines TRBV28 with TRBJ2-5; TRBD1 matches 7 bases. Trimming cost V 7 bases and J 4 bases; bases outside gene matches: 15. CDR1 and CDR2 from the germline V gene are MDHEN and SYDVKM. CDR3 length equals 16 residues. The CDR3 DNA follows: TGTGCCAGCACCCGTCTGGTGGCAGGGGGTCCAGAGACCCAGTACTTC. This translates into CASTRLVAGGPETQYF.

This clonotype was seen a handful of times. The chain is built from TRBV12-3 or TRBV12-4 and TRBJ1-2; TRBD1 is a possible D gene (5 bases). V was trimmed by 6 bases and J by 1 base, leaving 15 bases between them. The CDR3 contains 15 residues. The CDR3 DNA reads as TGTGCCAGCAGGCCCCAGGGCCCCGATAACTATGGCTACACCTTC. This gives the protein CASRPQGPDNYGYTF.

Only a few counts were recorded for this clonotype. The chain employs TRBV12-3 or TRBV12-4 and TRBJ1-1; no clear D. This CDR3 is 11 amino acids long. V lost 8 bases, J lost 6 bases, and 10 bases lay in between. This CDR3 is CASGYYPEAFF. DNA for the CDR3: TGTGCCAGCGGATATTACCCTGAAGCTTTCTTT.

This sequence joins TRBV6-2 or TRBV6-3 and TRBJ1-5; TRBD1 agrees at 9 bases. Losses at the gene ends were 6 bases for V and 2 bases for J; bases not matched to a gene: 5. The CDR3 sequence is 15 residues long. Germline CDR1 reads MNHEY; CDR2 reads SVGEGT. CDR3 DNA: TGTGCCAGCAGCAGACAGGGGGACGGCAATCAGCCCCAGCATTTT. Encoded protein: CASSRQGDGNQPQHF.

This clonotype was counted a few times. This sequence joins TRBV27 and TRBJ2-2; TRBD2 matches 8 bases. The CDR3 totals 18 residues. Losses at the gene ends were 3 bases for V and 0 bases for J; bases not matched to a gene: 9. The germline V gene has CDR1 MNHEY and CDR2 SMNVEV (reference sequence). The CDR3 protein is CASSFIPPSGSNTGELFF. As DNA, the CDR3 is TGTGCCAGCAGTTTCATTCCTCCTAGCGGGTCGAACACCGGGGAGCTGTTTTTT.

This clonotype was seen a few times. The V call is TRBV7-2, the J call TRBJ2-2; D is unclear. The CDR3 loop spans 15 amino acids. V lost 1 base and J 4 bases, leaving 10 bases between the germline ends. CDR1 SGHTA and CDR2 FQGNSA come from the germline V gene. This chain's CDR3 is CASSLVHSLTGELFF. CDR3 in DNA: TGTGCCAGCAGCTTAGTACACAGCCTCACCGGGGAGCTGTTTTTT.

This chain connects TRBV30 to TRBJ1-5, with D possibly TRBD1 on 5 matching bases. The CDR3 runs to 12 residues. V lost 3 bases and J 7 bases, leaving 10 bases between the germline ends. Germline values: CDR1 GTSNPN, CDR2 SVGIG (reference sequence). CDR3 in amino acids: CAWSGTSQPQHF. CDR3 bases: TGTGCCTGGAGCGGGACCAGCCAGCCCCAGCATTTT.

This clonotype was observed a few times. The chain recombines TRBV29-1 with TRBJ2-7; TRBD2 is a possible D gene (5 bases). The CDR3 sequence is 13 residues long. Trimming stripped 7 bases from V and 3 bases from J, with 16 bases between. Looked up from germline, CDR1 is SQVTM and CDR2 is ANQGSEA. CDR3 nucleotides: TGCAGCGGCCGAGGGATCGGAGGCTACGAGCAGTACTTC. Protein product: CSGRGIGGYEQYF.

Concerning this clonotype itself: The junction shows a germline mismatch at one end, possibly a read error. CDR3 nucleotide sequence: TGCAGTGCTTCCAGGATTGGTGGGGATAACACCTGGGAGCTGTTTTTT. It translates to CSASRIGGDNTWELFF. The chain links TRBV20-1 to TRBJ2-2; D not resolved. Germline V gives CDR1 DFQATT, CDR2 SNEGSKA (reference sequence). The CDR3 runs to 16 residues.

The table lists this clonotype with a few counts. This chain connects TRBV6-5 to TRBJ2-1; D unclear. Germline V gene lookup returns CDR1 MNHEY and CDR2 SVGAGI. Trimming removed 8 bases at V and 4 bases at J, with 9 bases between. The CDR3 has 12 amino acids. The CDR3 loop is CASADGYNEQFF. As DNA, the CDR3 is TGTGCCAGCGCGGACGGGTACAATGAGCAGTTCTTC.

This chain joins TRBV20-1 and TRBJ2-7, with D possibly being TRBD1 (6 bases). Germline loops: CDR1 DFQATT, CDR2 SNEGSKA (reference sequence). Trimming removed 5 bases at V and 6 bases at J, with 23 bases between. The CDR3 is 15 amino acids. The CDR3 region is CSAPSPGHPLGEQYF. The CDR3 DNA reads as TGCAGTGCTCCTTCCCCGGGACACCCCTTGGGCGAGCAGTACTTC.

The CDR3 protein is CASSQDGGGALEQFF. In nucleotides, the CDR3 is TGTGCCAGCAGCCAAGATGGCGGGGGGGCACTTGAGCAGTTCTTC. This chain links TRBV3-1 with TRBJ2-1, with TRBD2 identical over 9 bases. Germline V gives CDR1 LGHDT, CDR2 YNNKEL (reference sequence). With 0 bases clipped from V and 9 bases from J, the junction kept 6 bases outside the gene matches. The CDR3 loop spans 15 amino acids.

This clonotype occurred many times. The V gene is TRBV20-1, the J gene TRBJ2-3; D not certain. V shed 6 bases and J shed 4 bases, with 20 bases lying between them. CDR3 length: 15 amino acids. Germline lookup yields CDR1 DFQATT and CDR2 SNEGSKA (reference sequence). CDR3 residues: CSARTRAALSDTQYF. CDR3 nucleotide sequence: TGCAGTGCACGGACCCGGGCGGCTCTTTCAGATACGCAGTATTTT.

This chain uses TRBV10-3 with TRBJ1-2; D gene unclear. V lost 4 bases, J lost 3 bases, and 6 bases lay in between. The germline CDR1 and CDR2 sequences are ENHRY and SYGVKD. The CDR3 has 12 residues. CDR3 nucleotides: TGTGCCATCAGTGGAGAAGACTATGGCTACACCTTC. Translated, it gives CAISGEDYGYTF.

CDR3 bases: TGTGCCAGCGGCCAGACTAGCGGGGGTTTTCAGTACTTC. Amino acids: CASGQTSGGFQYF. The V call is TRBV25-1, the J call TRBJ2-7, with 12 bases that match TRBD2. The CDR3 has 13 residues. Per the germline V gene, CDR1 is MGHDK and CDR2 is SYGVNS. V lost 8 bases and J lost 10; bases outside the gene matches: 9.

The chain has TRBV30 and TRBJ1-2; 9 bases fit TRBD1. The CDR3 is 12 residues long. Germline V gives CDR1 GTSNPN, CDR2 SVGIG (reference sequence). V dropped 3 bases and J dropped 13; count of bases not matched to a gene: 9. DNA for the CDR3: TGTGCCTGGAGCCCGGGACAGGGCCATCCCACCTTC. This codes for CAWSPGQGHPTF.

This clonotype has a handful of counts. This chain uses TRBV20-1 with TRBJ2-5; D could derive from TRBD1 or TRBD2 (6 bases each). Trimming pared 7 bases from V and 5 bases from J, leaving 14 bases between. This CDR3 comprises 12 residues. CDR1 is DFQATT, CDR2 SNEGSKA, per germline (reference sequence). CDR3 sequence (DNA): TGCAGTGAGGGGGGCCCCGCGGAGACCCAGTACTTC. It specifies CSEGGPAETQYF.

In its sample, this clonotype was seen many times. V and J are TRBV5-5 and TRBJ2-2; D is undetermined. V was clipped by 2 bases and J by 4 bases, with 3 bases between them. Germline CDR1 reads SGHKS; CDR2 reads YYEKEE (reference sequence). This CDR3 is 12 amino acids long. The CDR3 region has the DNA TGTGCCAGCAGCTTATCCACCGGGGAGCTGTTTTTT. This gives the protein CASSLSTGELFF.

The table lists this clonotype with a few counts. The J gene is TRBJ2-1, the V gene TRBV10-3; 7 bases map to TRBD2. The V segment lost 10 bases and the J segment 0 bases; nucleotides outside the gene matches: 3. This CDR3 has 13 residues. The germline V gene encodes CDR1 ENHRY and CDR2 SYGVKD. CDR3 loop: CASRTSSYNEQFF. CDR3 DNA sequence: TGTGCCAGCCGGACTAGCTCCTACAATGAGCAGTTCTTC.